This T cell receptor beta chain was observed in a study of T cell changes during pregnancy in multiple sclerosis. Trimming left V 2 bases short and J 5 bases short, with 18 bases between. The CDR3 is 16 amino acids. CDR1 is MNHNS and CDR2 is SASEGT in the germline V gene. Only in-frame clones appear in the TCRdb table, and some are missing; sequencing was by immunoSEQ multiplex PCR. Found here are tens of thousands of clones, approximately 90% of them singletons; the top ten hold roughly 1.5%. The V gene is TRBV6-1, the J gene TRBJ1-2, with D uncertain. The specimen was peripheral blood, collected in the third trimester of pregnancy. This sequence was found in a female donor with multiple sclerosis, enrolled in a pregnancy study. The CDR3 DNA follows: TGTGCCAGCAGTGAAACTGGGAGCTTCCAGATGTATGGCTACACCTTC. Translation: CASSETGSFQMYGYTF.